A selection of T cell receptor beta chains follows, all from one sample in a study of T cell responses to AZD1222 COVID-19 vaccine. Using immunoSEQ multiplex PCR, the repertoire was profiled, and TCRdb retains in-frame clones only, with some absent. The sample records about 86,000 clones, roughly 90% being singletons. The material was peripheral blood, obtained 28 days after the second AZD1222 dose. These receptors all come from an adult who received the AZD1222 COVID-19 vaccine. CDR3s include the opening cysteine and the closing phenylalanine or tryptophan. D genes are given only for firm matches. The size field is filled for only some rows; it gives once, few, many or a size class.

cdr3_aa cdr3_nt d_call j_call v_call clone_size
CASSEDRRNQPQHF TGTGCCAGCAGCGAAGACAGGAGAAATCAGCCCCAGCATTTT . TRBJ1-5 TRBV11-2 .
CASRPRGPNGAFF TGTGCCAGCAGGCCTAGGGGACCGAATGGAGCTTTCTTT . TRBJ1-1 TRBV28 once
CAWAISLRQGGVAFF TGTGCCTGGGCCATATCTCTCCGACAGGGCGGTGTAGCTTTCTTT TRBD1 TRBJ1-1 TRBV30 .
CASSADNLAGANVLTF TGCGCCAGCAGCGCGGACAATCTAGCTGGGGCCAACGTCCTGACTTTC . TRBJ2-6 TRBV5-1 .
CASSQGGGIGYTF TGTGCCAGCAGCCAAGGTGGGGGAATTGGCTACACCTTC . TRBJ1-2 TRBV3-1/TRBV3-2 .
CASSGGSGELFF TGCGCCAGCAGCGGGGGCTCCGGGGAGCTGTTTTTT . TRBJ2-2 TRBV5-1 .
CAWWGQGVTEAFF TGTGCCTGGTGGGGACAGGGGGTTACTGAAGCTTTCTTT TRBD1 TRBJ1-1 TRBV30 medium-sized
CASRLGSGQETQYF TGTGCCAGCCGCCTTGGGAGCGGCCAAGAGACCCAGTACTTC . TRBJ2-5 TRBV7-9 .
CASSVGLAGDEQFF TGCGCCAGCAGCGTCGGACTAGCGGGAGATGAGCAGTTCTTC TRBD2 TRBJ2-1 TRBV5-1 .
CASSLVSPNYGYTF TGTGCCAGCAGCTTGGTTTCCCCTAACTATGGCTACACCTTC . TRBJ1-2 TRBV5-4 .
CASSFVTGGNEQYF TGTGCCAGCAGTTTTGTGACAGGGGGAAACGAGCAGTACTTC TRBD1 TRBJ2-7 TRBV27 .
CASSLLGLGELFF TGTGCCAGCAGCCTCCTGGGACTAGGGGAGCTGTTTTTT TRBD2 TRBJ2-2 TRBV3-1/TRBV3-2 .
CASSPEGGAANYGYTF TGCGCCAGCAGCCCTGAAGGGGGGGCCGCTAACTATGGCTACACCTTC . TRBJ1-2 TRBV5-1 .
CATSDHLTSGTYNEQFF TGTGCCACCAGTGATCATCTAACTAGCGGGACTTACAATGAGCAGTTCTTC TRBD2 TRBJ2-1 TRBV24-1 .
CASSLRAGGENTIYF TGCGCCAGCAGCTTGAGGGCAGGGGGTGAGAACACCATATATTTT TRBD1 TRBJ1-3 TRBV5-1 .
CASSPRPGRAEAFF TGTGCCAGCAGCCCCCGGCCGGGACGGGCTGAAGCTTTCTTT . TRBJ1-1 TRBV28 .
CASSRALPRAFF TGTGCCAGCAGCCGCGCACTACCTAGAGCTTTCTTT . TRBJ1-1 TRBV28 .
CASSIQGGGNQPQHF TGTGCCAGTAGTATCCAGGGCGGGGGCAATCAGCCCCAGCATTTT . TRBJ1-5 TRBV19 .
CASSDGNTGELFF TGTGCCAGCAGTGACGGGAACACCGGGGAGCTGTTTTTT . TRBJ2-2 TRBV6-4 .
CASSLGRRAETQYF TGTGCCAGTAGCCTAGGGAGACGAGCGGAGACCCAGTACTTC . TRBJ2-5 TRBV19 once
CASSRSTGMGTEAFF TGTGCCAGCAGCCGCTCAACAGGGATGGGCACTGAAGCTTTCTTT . TRBJ1-1 TRBV7-9 .
CASSQVGTNTGELFF TGTGCCAGCAGCCAAGTCGGGACGAACACCGGGGAGCTGTTTTTT . TRBJ2-2 TRBV4-2 .
CASSDGTGETDTQYF TGTGCCAGCAGTGATGGGACAGGGGAGACAGATACGCAGTATTTT TRBD1 TRBJ2-3 TRBV6-4 .
CASSELAGSSYNEQFF TGTGCCAGCAGTGAACTAGCGGGAAGCTCCTACAATGAGCAGTTCTTC TRBD2 TRBJ2-1 TRBV2 few
CASSLAGSTDTQYF TGTGCCAGCAGTTTAGCGGGAAGCACAGATACGCAGTATTTT TRBD2 TRBJ2-3 TRBV6-2/TRBV6-3 medium-sized
CAWSKREAETQYF TGTGCCTGGAGCAAGCGGGAGGCAGAGACCCAGTACTTC TRBD2 TRBJ2-5 TRBV30 once
CATEGAEETQYF TGTGCCACCGAGGGGGCAGAAGAGACCCAGTACTTC TRBD1 TRBJ2-5 TRBV10-3 .
CASSEFLRDRTNQPQHF TGTGCCAGCAGTGAGTTCCTTCGGGACAGGACCAATCAGCCCCAGCATTTT TRBD1 TRBJ1-5 TRBV6-1 .
CASSIYSSYEEQYF TGTGCCAGTAGTATTTATAGCAGCTACGAGGAGCAGTACTTC . TRBJ2-7 TRBV19 .
CATSDTGLGTDTQYF TGTGCCACCAGTGATACGGGACTAGGGACAGATACGCAGTATTTT TRBD2 TRBJ2-3 TRBV24-1 .
CALGEQGRRNTEAFF TGTGCCCTGGGTGAACAGGGGCGGAGAAACACTGAAGCTTTCTTT TRBD1 TRBJ1-1 TRBV6-5 .
CASSEAGDTGELFF TGTGCCAGCAGTGAAGCGGGAGACACCGGGGAGCTGTTTTTT TRBD2 TRBJ2-2 TRBV6-4 .
CSASLGGQPQHF TGCAGTGCTAGTTTGGGAGGTCAGCCCCAGCATTTT . TRBJ1-5 TRBV20-1 .
CASSLGGRTYNEQFF TGTGCCAGCAGCTTAGGCGGGAGAACCTACAATGAGCAGTTCTTC TRBD2 TRBJ2-1 TRBV11-1 .
CATSRVTGGQPQHF TGTGCCACCAGCAGAGTAACAGGGGGTCAGCCCCAGCATTTT TRBD1 TRBJ1-5 TRBV15 .
CASSQVGGPPEKLFF TGTGCCAGCAGCCAAGTCGGGGGTCCTCCTGAAAAACTGTTTTTT . TRBJ1-4 TRBV3-1/TRBV3-2 .
CATGRSSGNTIYF TGTGCCACCGGACGGAGCTCTGGAAACACCATATATTTT . TRBJ1-3 TRBV19 .
CASSQQTGPYGYTF TGTGCCAGCAGCCAGCAAACAGGGCCTTATGGCTACACCTTC . TRBJ1-2 TRBV3-1/TRBV3-2 .
CASSRLPGQGGTEAFF TGTGCCAGCTCACGTCTTCCGGGCCAGGGGGGTACTGAAGCTTTCTTT TRBD1 TRBJ1-1 TRBV18 .
CATSDLGVREGADTQYF TGTGCCACCAGTGATTTGGGGGTGCGGGAGGGAGCAGATACGCAGTATTTT TRBD2 TRBJ2-3 TRBV24-1 .
CASSPGQVLEETQYF TGTGCCAGCAGTCCGGGACAGGTCCTAGAAGAGACCCAGTACTTC TRBD1 TRBJ2-5 TRBV6-2/TRBV6-3 .
CASSESRAGPDTQYF TGCGCCAGCAGTGAGTCGAGGGCAGGCCCAGATACGCAGTATTTT . TRBJ2-3 TRBV10-1 .
CASSPGQGAYNEQFF TGCGCCAGCAGCCCTGGACAGGGGGCCTACAATGAGCAGTTCTTC TRBD1 TRBJ2-1 TRBV5-1 once
CASSRRTSGRNNEQFF TGTGCCAGCAGCCGGAGGACTAGCGGAAGAAACAATGAGCAGTTCTTC TRBD2 TRBJ2-1 TRBV13 .
CASHLPPGQQYF TGTGCCAGCCACCTTCCCCCGGGACAGCAGTACTTC . TRBJ2-7 TRBV6-5 .
CASSQERTNSPLHF TGCGCCAGCAGCCAAGAGAGGACTAATTCACCCCTCCACTTT . TRBJ1-6 TRBV4-1 .
CARSWEGTGTDEQFF TGTGCCAGAAGCTGGGAGGGTACAGGGACTGATGAGCAGTTCTTC . TRBJ2-1 TRBV5-3 .
CASSETASEQYF TGCGCCAGCAGTGAGACAGCTTCCGAGCAGTACTTC . TRBJ2-7 TRBV10-1 .
CASSPGQSFNEQFF TGTGCCAGCAGTCCGGGACAGAGTTTCAATGAGCAGTTCTTC TRBD1 TRBJ2-1 TRBV27 .
CASSLIYGYTF TGTGCCAGCAGTCTGATCTATGGCTACACCTTC . TRBJ1-2 TRBV2 .
CASSRSPGGNQPQHF TGCGCCAGCAGCCGATCCCCGGGTGGCAATCAGCCCCAGCATTTT . TRBJ1-5 TRBV4-1 .
CASSQQTSVTFNEQFF TGTGCCAGCAGCCAGCAGACTAGCGTGACCTTCAATGAGCAGTTCTTC TRBD2 TRBJ2-1 TRBV4-2 .
CASSPRGAADTQYF TGTGCCAGTAGCCCTCGCGGGGCCGCAGATACGCAGTATTTT . TRBJ2-3 TRBV19 .
CASRGTGGTYEQYF TGTGCCAGTAGAGGGACAGGGGGCACCTACGAGCAGTACTTC TRBD1 TRBJ2-7 TRBV19 .
CASSPGTSGYNEQFF TGTGCCAGCTCACCAGGGACTAGCGGATACAATGAGCAGTTCTTC TRBD2 TRBJ2-1 TRBV18 .
CASSTGTSEPSELFF TGTGCCAGCAGTACCGGGACTAGTGAACCCAGCGAGCTGTTTTTT TRBD2 TRBJ2-2 TRBV3-1/TRBV3-2 .
CASSFWVNTEAFF TGTGCCAGCAGCTTTTGGGTGAACACTGAAGCTTTCTTT . TRBJ1-1 TRBV7-2 .